This T cell receptor beta chain was captured in a study of cytomegalovirus exposure and HLA in healthy donors. Whole-study results and caveats: The study recorded fewer than 200 TCR beta chains that were cytomegalovirus-associated.

CDR1 and CDR2 from the germline V gene are MDHEN and SYDVKM. The V gene end was trimmed by 8 bases and the J gene end by 2 bases; junction bases not matched to a gene: 4. This CDR3 is 14 amino acids long. Turning to this clone: No antigen is known for it.

The PCR employed 60 Vbeta primers together with 13 Jbeta primers. Profiling relied on immunoSEQ multiplex PCR, and the TCRdb table lists in-frame clones only, not all of them. The sample has nearly 300,000 clones, around 86% seen once. The chain joins TRBV28 to TRBJ2-1; 9 bases are a match to TRBD1. This TCR was recovered from a man in his forties in good health and CMV-seropositive. Sequencing used PBMCs. This chain's CDR3 is CASQRQGAYNEQFF. The CDR3 region has the DNA TGTGCCAGCCAGCGACAGGGGGCCTACAATGAGCAGTTCTTC.